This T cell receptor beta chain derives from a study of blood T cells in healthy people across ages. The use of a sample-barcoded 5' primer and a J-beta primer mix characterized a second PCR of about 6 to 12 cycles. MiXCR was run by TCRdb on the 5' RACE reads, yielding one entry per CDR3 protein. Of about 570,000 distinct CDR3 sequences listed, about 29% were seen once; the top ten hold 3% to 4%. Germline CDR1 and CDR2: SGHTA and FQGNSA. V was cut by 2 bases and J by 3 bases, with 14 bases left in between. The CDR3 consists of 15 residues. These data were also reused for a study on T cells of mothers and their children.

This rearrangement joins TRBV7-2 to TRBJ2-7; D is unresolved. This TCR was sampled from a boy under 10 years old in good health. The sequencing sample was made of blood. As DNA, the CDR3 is TGTGCCAGCAGCTTAACTGAAGGGATGGTCTACGAGCAGTACTTC. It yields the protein CASSLTEGMVYEQYF.